These 2 T cell receptor beta chains were sequenced from one sample in a study of technical replicates of blood from several donors. The repertoire was sequenced with immunoSEQ multiplex PCR; TCRdb's copy has only in-frame clones and lacks some. The sample shows approximately 6,900 clones, 90% to 96% of them seen only once. The sequenced material came from PBMCs. The receptors originated from a human donor in good health.

In DNA form, the CDR3 reads TGTGCCTGGAGTGGGCTGGGGCGGGGTCAGCCCCAGCATTTT. Residues: CAWSGLGRGQPQHF. The chain is built from TRBV30 and TRBJ1-5; weak D call: TRBD1 (5 bases). Trimming left V 1 base short and J 6 bases short, with 13 bases between. Germline loops: CDR1 GTSNPN, CDR2 SVGIG (reference sequence). This CDR3 has 14 residues.

The V call is TRBV30, the J call TRBJ2-7; possible D gene TRBD1, 6 bases. The V and J ends lost 4 bases and 0 bases respectively, with 25 bases between them. Germline V gene data show CDR1 as GTSNPN and CDR2 as SVGIG (reference sequence). The CDR3 contains 18 residues. CDR3 sequence reads: CAWTDPVGKDSLSYEQYF. CDR3 DNA: TGTGCCTGGACCGACCCGGTCGGGAAGGACAGCCTCTCCTACGAGCAGTACTTC.